The 5 T cell receptor beta chains in this list originate from one sample, sequenced in a study of a mutant IDH1 vaccine in newly diagnosed glioma. Method: immunoSEQ multiplex PCR; TCRdb's copy keeps in-frame clones and lacks some. This sample yields tens of thousands of clones, of which 81% are seen a single time; 4.7% belongs to the top ten. Time point of the sample: week 35, safety follow-up. The investigators gave 300 ug of mutant IDH1 20-mer peptide in each vaccine dose, together with topical imiquimod. These receptors are not linked to any known antigen. The sample consisted of PBMCs, taken from a glioma patient whose treatment included an IDH1 peptide vaccine. Every receptor here comes from a woman between 40 and 50 years old with glioma. Some clones in this sample may be carry-over from other donors' samples.

The V and J genes are TRBV7-2 and TRBJ1-4, with 9 bases that match TRBD1. Unmatched junction bases numbered 4, after V lost 4 bases and J lost 10 bases. Germline V CDR1 and CDR2: SGHTA, FQGNSA. CDR3 length equals 13 residues. The DNA of the CDR3 is TGTGCCAGCAGCTACCAGACAGGGGGAAAACTGTTTTTT. This gives the protein CASSYQTGGKLFF.

This chain joins TRBV18 and TRBJ2-3; D is uncertain. CDR1 KGHSH and CDR2 LQKENI come from the germline V gene. V was trimmed by 1 base and J by 7 bases, leaving 9 bases between them. This CDR3 comprises 13 residues. The CDR3 region has the DNA TGTGCCAGCTCACCACGGAGCGAATATACGCAGTATTTT. Protein sequence: CASSPRSEYTQYF.

The V gene is TRBV5-1, the J gene TRBJ2-1, with D possibly called TRBD1 or TRBD2 (7 bases each). The CDR3 runs 16 residues. V was cut by 0 bases and J by 6 bases, with 16 bases left in between. The V gene's germline CDR1 is SGHRS and CDR2 YFSETQ. The CDR3 DNA sequence: TGCGCCAGCAGCTTGGATGGCAGGGGGGGGTTCAATGAGCAGTTCTTC. Protein: CASSLDGRGGFNEQFF.

This chain connects TRBV7-8 to TRBJ2-7, with a tentative D call TRBD1 (6 bases). Per the germline V gene, CDR1 is SGHVS and CDR2 is FQNEAQ. The V end was cut by 7 bases, the J end by 5 bases, with 18 bases between. The CDR3 totals 14 residues. The CDR3 region has the DNA TGTGCCAGCACCCTATATCAGGGGATCAACGAGCAGTACTTC. Translation: CASTLYQGINEQYF.

CDR3 sequence (DNA): TGCAGCGTTTTTCCCTCTGGGGCCAACGTCCTGACTTTC. Translation: CSVFPSGANVLTF. The chain links TRBV29-1 to TRBJ2-6, with D uncertain. The CDR3 loop spans 13 amino acids. CDR1 SQVTM and CDR2 ANQGSEA come from the germline V gene. V lost 5 bases, J lost 0 bases, and 5 bases lay in between.